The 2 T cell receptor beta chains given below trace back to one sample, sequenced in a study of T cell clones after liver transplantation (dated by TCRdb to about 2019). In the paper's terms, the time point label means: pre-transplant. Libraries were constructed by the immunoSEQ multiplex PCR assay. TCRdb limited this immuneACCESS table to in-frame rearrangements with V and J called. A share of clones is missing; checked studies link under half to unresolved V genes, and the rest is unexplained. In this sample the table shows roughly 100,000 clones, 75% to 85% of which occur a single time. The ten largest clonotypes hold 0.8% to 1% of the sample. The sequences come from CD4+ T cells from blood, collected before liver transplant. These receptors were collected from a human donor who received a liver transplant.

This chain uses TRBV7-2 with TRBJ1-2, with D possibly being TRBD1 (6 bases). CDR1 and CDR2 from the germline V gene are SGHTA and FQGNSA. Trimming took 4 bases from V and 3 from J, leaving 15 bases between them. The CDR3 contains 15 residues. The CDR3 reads CASSSKGEGDYGYTF. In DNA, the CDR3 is TGTGCCAGCAGCTCCAAAGGGGAGGGGGACTATGGCTACACCTTC.

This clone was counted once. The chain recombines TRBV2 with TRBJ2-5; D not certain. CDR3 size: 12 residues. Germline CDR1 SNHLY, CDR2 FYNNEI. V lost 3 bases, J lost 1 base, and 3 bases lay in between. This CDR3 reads CASSEVQETQYF. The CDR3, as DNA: TGTGCCAGCAGTGAGGTCCAAGAGACCCAGTACTTC.